This entry is about one T cell receptor (beta chain). The sample originates from a study of blood T cell repertoires in COVID-19. Sequencing was performed with immunoSEQ multiplex PCR; in TCRdb, only in-frame clones are kept and a portion is missing. The data hold 300,000 to 400,000 clones, with 87% observed a single time. From germline, CDR1 is SGHNT and CDR2 YENEEA. CDR3 length: 16 residues. With V trimmed by 4 bases and J by 8 bases, 9 bases remained unmatched. The chain is built from TRBV11-3 and TRBJ2-1; 12 bases agree with TRBD2. Input material: peripheral blood. The sequence came from a woman between 45 and 65 years old with COVID-19, enrolled during active disease. The CDR3 region is CASSSMSLAGGDEQFF. The CDR3 DNA reads as TGTGCCAGCAGCTCTATGTCACTAGCGGGAGGCGATGAGCAGTTCTTC.